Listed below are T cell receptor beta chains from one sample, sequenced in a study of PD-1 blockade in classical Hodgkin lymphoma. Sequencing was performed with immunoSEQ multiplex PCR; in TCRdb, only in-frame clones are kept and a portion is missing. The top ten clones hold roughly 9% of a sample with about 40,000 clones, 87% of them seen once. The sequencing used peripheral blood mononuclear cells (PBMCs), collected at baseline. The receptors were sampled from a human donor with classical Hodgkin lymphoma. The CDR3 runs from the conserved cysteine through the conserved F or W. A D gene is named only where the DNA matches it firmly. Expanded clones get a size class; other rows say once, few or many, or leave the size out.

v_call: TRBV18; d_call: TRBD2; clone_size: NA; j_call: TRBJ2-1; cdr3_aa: CASSLGLAGVNEQFF; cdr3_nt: TGTGCCAGCTCCCTGGGACTAGCGGGAGTCAATGAGCAGTTCTTC
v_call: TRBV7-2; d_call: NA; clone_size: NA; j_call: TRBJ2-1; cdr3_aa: CASSLVYEQFF; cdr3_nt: TGTGCCAGCAGCTTAGTATATGAGCAGTTCTTC
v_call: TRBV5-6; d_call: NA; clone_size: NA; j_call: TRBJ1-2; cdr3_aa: CASSFLAANYGYTF; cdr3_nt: TGTGCCAGCAGCTTTCTGGCCGCTAACTATGGCTACACCTTC
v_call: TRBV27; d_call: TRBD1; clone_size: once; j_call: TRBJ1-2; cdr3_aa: CASSSRDRGYYGYTF; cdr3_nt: TGTGCCAGCAGTTCCCGGGACAGGGGGTACTATGGCTACACCTTC
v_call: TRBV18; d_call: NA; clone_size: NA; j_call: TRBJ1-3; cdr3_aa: CASSPAGVNGNTIYF; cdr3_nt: TGTGCCAGCTCACCTGCGGGGGTTAATGGAAACACCATATATTTT
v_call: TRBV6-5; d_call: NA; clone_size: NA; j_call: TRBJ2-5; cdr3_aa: CASSREETQYF; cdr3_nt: TGTGCCAGCAGTCGAGAAGAGACCCAGTACTTC
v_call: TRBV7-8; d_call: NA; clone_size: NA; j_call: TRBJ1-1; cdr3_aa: CASSRDRLNTEAFF; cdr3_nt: TGTGCCAGCAGTCGAGACAGGTTGAACACTGAAGCTTTCTTT
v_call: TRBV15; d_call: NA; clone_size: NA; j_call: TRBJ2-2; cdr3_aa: CATTRKGEYTGELFF; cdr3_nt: TGTGCCACCACAAGGAAAGGGGAGTACACCGGGGAGCTGTTTTTT
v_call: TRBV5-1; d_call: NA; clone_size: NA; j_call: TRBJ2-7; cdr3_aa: CASSWVGGHEQYF; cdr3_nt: TGCGCCAGCAGCTGGGTCGGGGGCCACGAGCAGTACTTC
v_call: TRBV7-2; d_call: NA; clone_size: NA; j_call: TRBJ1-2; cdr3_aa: CASSLVRVGRNYGYTF; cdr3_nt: TGTGCCAGCAGCTTAGTTAGGGTAGGGCGGAACTATGGCTACACCTTC
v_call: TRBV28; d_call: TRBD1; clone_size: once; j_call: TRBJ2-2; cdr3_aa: CASSRRDRDTGELFF; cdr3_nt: TGTGCCAGCAGTCGCCGGGACAGAGACACCGGGGAGCTGTTTTTT
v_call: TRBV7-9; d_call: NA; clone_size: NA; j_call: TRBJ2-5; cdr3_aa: CASSDRWAGGKETQYF; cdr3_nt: TGTGCCAGCAGCGACCGCTGGGCAGGTGGAAAAGAGACCCAGTACTTC
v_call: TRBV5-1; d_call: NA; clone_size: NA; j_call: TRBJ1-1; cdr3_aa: CASSLKGTEAFF; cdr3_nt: TGCGCCAGCAGCTTGAAGGGCACTGAAGCTTTCTTT
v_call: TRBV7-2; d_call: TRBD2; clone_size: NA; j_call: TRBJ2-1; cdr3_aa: CASSWTSSNEQFF; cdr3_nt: TGTGCCAGCAGCTGGACTAGCTCCAATGAGCAGTTCTTC
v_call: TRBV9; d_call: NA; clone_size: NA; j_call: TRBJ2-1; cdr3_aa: CASSWSSYNEQFF; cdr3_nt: TGTGCCAGCAGTTGGAGCTCCTACAATGAGCAGTTCTTC
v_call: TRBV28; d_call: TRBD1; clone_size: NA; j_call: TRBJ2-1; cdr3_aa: CASMGTGSYNEQFF; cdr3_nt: TGTGCCAGCATGGGGACAGGGTCCTACAATGAGCAGTTCTTC
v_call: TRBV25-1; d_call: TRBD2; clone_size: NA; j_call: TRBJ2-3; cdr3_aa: CASSHSGGGRGYTDTQYF; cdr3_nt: TGTGCCAGCAGTCACAGCGGGGGGGGGCGTGGGTACACAGATACGCAGTATTTT
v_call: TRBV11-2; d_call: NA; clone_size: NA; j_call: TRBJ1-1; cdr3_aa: CASSSSTGRSEAFF; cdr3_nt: TGTGCCAGCAGCTCCTCGACAGGTCGAAGTGAAGCTTTCTTT
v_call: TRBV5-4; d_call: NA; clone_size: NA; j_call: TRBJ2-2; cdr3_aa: CASSSGWDTGELFF; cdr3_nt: TGTGCCAGCAGCTCGGGGTGGGACACCGGGGAGCTGTTTTTT
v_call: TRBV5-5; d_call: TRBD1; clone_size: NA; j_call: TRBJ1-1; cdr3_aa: CASSFEGADTEAFF; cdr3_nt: TGTGCCAGCAGCTTTGAGGGGGCTGACACTGAAGCTTTCTTT
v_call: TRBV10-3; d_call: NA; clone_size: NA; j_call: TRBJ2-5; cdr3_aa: CAIMGVDQETQYF; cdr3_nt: TGTGCCATCATGGGGGTTGACCAAGAGACCCAGTACTTC
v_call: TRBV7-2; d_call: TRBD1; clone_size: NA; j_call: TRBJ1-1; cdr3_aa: CASRRQGNTEAFF; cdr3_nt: TGTGCCAGCAGGCGACAGGGGAACACTGAAGCTTTCTTT